The 14 T cell receptor beta chains below were found in one sample sequenced in a study of cytomegalovirus exposure and HLA in healthy donors (TCRdb year 2017). The library was produced with the immunoSEQ multiplex PCR assay. Imported from immuneACCESS, the table was reduced by TCRdb to in-frame sequences with V and J called. These copies leave out some clones; in studies compared against another copy, an unresolved V gene accounts for under half, and the cause of the remainder is not known. The sample profile shows fewer than 200,000 clones; 86% of them were found once. The ten largest clones take up 2% to 2.5% of the sample. The sequencing input was PBMCs. These receptor sequences come from a woman aged 18-29 years in good health and CMV-seronegative.

This clone occurred once. The chain joins TRBV13 to TRBJ2-7; D ambiguous. From germline, CDR1 is PRHDT and CDR2 FYEKMQ (reference sequence). The CDR3 spans 16 residues. Trimming left V 5 bases short and J 4 bases short, with 21 bases between. CDR3 residues: CASSLRAPPVEYEQYF. CDR3 coding DNA: TGTGCCAGCAGCCTCCGAGCGCCACCTGTAGAGTACGAGCAGTACTTC.

To note about this clone: Other nucleotide sequences from this sample produce the same CDR3. The gene calls are TRBV19 and TRBJ2-7; TRBD2 is a possible D gene (6 bases). The CDR3 runs to 14 residues. Germline CDR1 LNHDA, CDR2 SQIVND (reference sequence). Trimming left V 3 bases short and J 3 bases short, with 12 bases between. CDR3 region: CASSMGQGGYEQYF. The CDR3 DNA reads TGTGCCAGTAGTATGGGCCAGGGAGGCTACGAGCAGTACTTC.

The chain recombines TRBV6-4 with TRBJ2-5, with D unclear. The V end lost 5 bases, the J end lost 2 bases, and 9 bases lay between the germline ends. CDR3 length: 13 residues. The germline V gene has CDR1 MRHNA and CDR2 SNTAGT. CDR3 region: CASSSGPQETQYF. CDR3 DNA sequence: TGTGCCAGCAGTTCAGGTCCACAAGAGACCCAGTACTTC.

V gene TRBV27 combines with J gene TRBJ1-2; weak D call: TRBD1 (6 bases). V dropped 4 bases and J dropped 7 bases, with 16 bases sitting between them. The CDR3 covers 14 residues. Germline CDR1 MNHEY, CDR2 SMNVEV (reference sequence). The CDR3 reads CASSSPAGDGGYTF. For the CDR3, the DNA is TGTGCCAGCAGTTCTCCGGCAGGGGATGGTGGCTACACCTTC.

The V gene is TRBV2, the J gene TRBJ1-4; 11 positions agree with TRBD1. Germline CDR1 reads SNHLY; CDR2 reads FYNNEI. The CDR3 runs to 14 residues. V was pared by 7 bases and J by 10 bases, with 8 bases of the junction left unmatched. In nucleotides, the CDR3 is TGTGCCAGCACCATAAGGACAGGGGGCAGAAAACTGTTTTTT. The encoded protein is CASTIRTGGRKLFF.

This clone was seen repeatedly, ten times or more. This chain links TRBV4-3 with TRBJ1-3, with D perhaps matching TRBD1 (5 bases). V lost 5 bases and J 9 bases, leaving 20 bases between the germline ends. CDR3 size: 15 residues. The germline V gene has CDR1 LGHNA and CDR2 YSLEER. CDR3 DNA sequence: TGCGCCAGCAGCACGGATAACCAGGGTTACAGCACCATATATTTT. This sequence encodes CASSTDNQGYSTIYF.

The rearrangement uses TRBV6-1 and TRBJ1-2; D unresolved. CDR3 size: 16 residues. V gave up 2 bases and J gave up 2 bases, with 15 bases separating them. Germline V gene sequence: CDR1 MNHNS, CDR2 SASEGT. The DNA of the CDR3 is TGTGCCAGCAGTGAATGGCCCGGAGGCGGAAACTATGGCTACACCTTC. Amino acids: CASSEWPGGGNYGYTF.

This sequence joins TRBV5-1 and TRBJ2-4, with 8 bases matching TRBD1. The CDR3 consists of 20 residues. Germline loops: CDR1 SGHRS, CDR2 YFSETQ. The ends lost 0 bases at V and 0 bases at J; junction bases unmatched: 14. CDR3 loop: CASSLDRTGPSHLAKNIQYF. CDR3 DNA: TGCGCCAGCAGCTTGGATCGGACAGGGCCATCCCACCTAGCCAAAAACATTCAGTACTTC.

For the CDR3, the DNA is TGTGCCAGCAGCCACCCTCCGGGACTAGCGTACGAGCAGTACTTC. This codes for CASSHPPGLAYEQYF. The rearrangement joins TRBV5-4 to TRBJ2-7; TRBD2 aligns across 10 bases. Trimming took 4 bases from V and 4 from J; bases not matched to a gene: 8. The CDR3 length is 15 residues. Germline assignment: CDR1 SGHNT and CDR2 YYREEE (reference sequence).

This rearrangement joins TRBV5-6 to TRBJ1-1; 11 bases fit TRBD1. Germline V gives CDR1 SGHDT, CDR2 YYEEEE. Trimming took 0 bases from V and 9 from J; bases not matched to a gene: 7. This CDR3 has 15 amino acids. The CDR3 DNA is TGTGCCAGCAGCTTGGAGTGGGACAGGGGGTCCAAAGCTTTCTTT. Translation gives CASSLEWDRGSKAFF.

The chain has TRBV4-3 and TRBJ2-2, with 11 bases that match TRBD2. Germline assignment: CDR1 LGHNA and CDR2 YSLEER. The CDR3 spans 16 residues. V was clipped by 7 bases and J by 2 bases; unmatched bases: 6. The CDR3 DNA follows: TGCGCCAGCAAACTAGCGGGAGTTTCCAACACCGGGGAGCTGTTTTTT. It encodes CASKLAGVSNTGELFF.

The chain couples TRBV18 to TRBJ1-4; 9 nucleotides match TRBD1. After removal of 3 bases from V and 7 bases from J, the junction contained 6 bases not matched to a gene. This CDR3 comprises 15 residues. Looked up from germline, CDR1 is KGHSH and CDR2 is LQKENI. As DNA, the CDR3 is TGTGCCAGCTCACCGAGGGACAGGGCAGGTGAAAAACTGTTTTTT. Translating gives CASSPRDRAGEKLFF.

There are a few counts of this clone. The chain couples TRBV29-1 to TRBJ1-5, with D perhaps TRBD1 (6 bases). CDR3 length equals 12 residues. Trimming shortened V by 7 bases and J by 5 bases, and 12 bases separated the two germline ends. CDR1 is SQVTM and CDR2 is ANQGSEA in the germline V gene. The CDR3 sequence: CSAQGWDQPQHF. The CDR3 bases are TGCAGCGCTCAGGGGTGGGATCAGCCCCAGCATTTT.

This chain links TRBV9 with TRBJ2-1, with 8 positions matching TRBD2. V gave up 0 bases and J gave up 7 bases; unmatched junction bases: 9. The V gene's germline CDR1 is SGDLS and CDR2 YYNGEE. This CDR3 spans 16 amino acids. In DNA, the CDR3 is TGTGCCAGCAGCGTAGGCCCCGGGACTAGTTCAAATGAGCAGTTCTTC. Translated: CASSVGPGTSSNEQFF. The full variable domain, completed using reference TRBV9 and TRBJ2-1, is DSGVTQTPKHLITATGQRVTLRCSPRSGDLSVYWYQQSLDQGLQFLIQYYNGEERAKGNILERFSAQQFPDLHSELNLSSLELGDSALYFCASSVGPGTSSNEQFFGPGTRLTVL.